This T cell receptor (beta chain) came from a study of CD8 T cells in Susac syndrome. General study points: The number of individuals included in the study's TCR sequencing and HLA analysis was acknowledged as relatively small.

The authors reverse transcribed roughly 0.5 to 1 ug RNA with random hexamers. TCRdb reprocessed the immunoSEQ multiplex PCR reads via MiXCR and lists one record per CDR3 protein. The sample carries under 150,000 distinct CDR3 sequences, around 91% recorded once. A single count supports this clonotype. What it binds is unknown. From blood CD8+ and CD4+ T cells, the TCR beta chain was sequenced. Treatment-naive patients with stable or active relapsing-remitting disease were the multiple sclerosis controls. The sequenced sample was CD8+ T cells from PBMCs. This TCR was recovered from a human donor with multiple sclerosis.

CDR3 in DNA: TGTGCCAGCGCCACCCCTTCCCGATCCCTCGGAGGGCAGTTCTTC. Protein: CASATPSRSLGGQFF. The genes are TRBV12-3 or TRBV12-4 and TRBJ2-1; D perhaps matches TRBD2 (5 bases). The CDR3 is made up of 15 amino acids. The V and J ends lost 8 bases and 12 bases respectively, with 26 bases between them.